Each of the 28 T cell receptor beta chains below was sequenced from the same sample in a study of blood T cell repertoires in COVID-19. The method was immunoSEQ multiplex PCR; TCRdb's version includes in-frame clones alone and lacks a portion of them. The top ten clones hold 2% to 2.5% of a sample with some 260,000 clones, approximately 90% of them seen once. The sequenced sample consisted of peripheral blood. These receptors all come from a woman in her 40s who had recovered from COVID-19.

The chain joins TRBV4-1 to TRBJ1-6, with 8 bases fitting TRBD1. V was clipped by 1 base and J by 5 bases; unmatched bases: 13. CDR1 is MGHRA, CDR2 YSYEKL, per germline. This CDR3 has 19 residues. CDR3 residues: CASSQVTHIGTGNNSPLHF. The CDR3 DNA is TGCGCCAGCAGCCAAGTGACCCATATCGGGACAGGCAATAATTCACCCCTCCACTTT.

This clone was detected only once. J is TRBJ2-7 and V is TRBV11-2; D perhaps matches TRBD2 (6 bases). V shed 6 bases and J shed 2 bases, with 8 bases lying between them. CDR1 is SGHAT, CDR2 FQNNGV, per germline. The CDR3 is 12 amino acids. The CDR3 nucleotides read TGTGCCAGCAGTTGGGGGGCCTACGAGCAGTACTTC. Translated: CASSWGAYEQYF.

The V call is TRBV19, the J call TRBJ1-2; D is unclear. Germline lookup yields CDR1 LNHDA and CDR2 SQIVND (reference sequence). With 1 base removed from V and 1 base from J, the gap between germline ends came to 4 bases. The CDR3 covers 13 residues. Here the CDR3 reads CASSIASNYGYTF. Here the CDR3 DNA reads TGTGCCAGTAGTATAGCCAGTAACTATGGCTACACCTTC.

The J gene is TRBJ1-3, the V gene TRBV19, with a possible D match to TRBD1 (6 bases). CDR3 length equals 14 residues. The V end was cut by 11 bases, the J end by 1 base, with 15 bases between. CDR1 is LNHDA and CDR2 is SQIVND in the germline V gene (reference sequence). Here the CDR3 reads CASGTTYSGNTIYF. The CDR3 DNA reads TGTGCCTCCGGGACAACCTATTCTGGAAACACCATATATTTT. Variable domain in full (rest from reference TRBV19 and TRBJ1-3): DGGITQSPKYLFRKEGQNVTLSCEQNLNHDAMYWYRQDPGQGLRLIYYSQIVNDFQKGDIAEGYSVSREKKESFPLTVTSAQKNPTAFYLCASGTTYSGNTIYFGEGSWLTVV.

V usage is TRBV5-6 and J usage is TRBJ2-7; a weak D match, TRBD2 (5 bases). The V gene lost 2 bases and the J gene lost 11 bases, with 14 bases spanning the gap. The CDR3 consists of 12 residues. Germline V gene data show CDR1 as SGHDT and CDR2 as YYEEEE. This CDR3 reads CASSFQAEREYF. Here the CDR3 DNA reads TGTGCCAGCAGCTTTCAGGCTGAGAGGGAGTACTTC.

The chain is built from TRBV7-9 and TRBJ2-1, with TRBD2 identical over 7 bases. The CDR3 is made up of 15 amino acids. Germline V gene lookup returns CDR1 SEHNR and CDR2 FQNEAQ (reference sequence). With 5 bases clipped from V and 2 bases from J, the junction kept 6 bases outside the gene matches. The CDR3 is CASSPGGGPYNEQFF. The DNA for the CDR3 is TGTGCCAGCAGCCCTGGCGGGGGACCCTACAATGAGCAGTTCTTC. The full variable domain, rest sourced from reference TRBV7-9 and TRBJ2-1, is DTGVSQNPRHKITKRGQNVTFRCDPISEHNRLYWYRQTLGQGPEFLTYFQNEAQLEKSRLLSDRFSAERPKGSFSTLEIQRTEQGDSAMYLCASSPGGGPYNEQFFGPGTRLTVL.

V is TRBV5-4 and J is TRBJ1-2; tentative D call: TRBD1 (5 bases). The CDR3 totals 15 residues. Germline loops: CDR1 SGHNT, CDR2 YYREEE (reference sequence). Trimming took 0 bases from V and 2 from J, leaving 11 bases between them. This CDR3 is CASSLGVSGNYGYTF. In DNA form, the CDR3 reads TGTGCCAGCAGCTTGGGCGTCTCAGGGAACTATGGCTACACCTTC.

This clone has a single count. The chain employs TRBV7-2 and TRBJ2-7; 9 positions agree with TRBD1. There are 15 residues in the CDR3. V trimming: 2 bases; J trimming: 3 bases; junction bases outside the gene matches: 5. CDR1 and CDR2 (germline): SGHTA, FQGNSA. DNA for the CDR3: TGTGCCAGCAGCTTAAGAGAGGACAGGGGCTACGAGCAGTACTTC. Amino acids: CASSLREDRGYEQYF.

This clone was seen just once. This chain uses TRBV6-1 with TRBJ1-1, with TRBD1 identical over 9 bases. This CDR3 spans 15 amino acids. With 3 bases clipped from V and 0 bases from J, the junction kept 2 bases outside the gene matches. Germline CDR1 reads MNHNS; CDR2 reads SASEGT. The CDR3 bases are TGTGCCAGCAGTGAGGGGGACAGGGTGAACACTGAAGCTTTCTTT. Amino acids: CASSEGDRVNTEAFF.

This chain links TRBV9 with TRBJ1-6, with TRBD1 as a possible D gene (5 bases). This CDR3 comprises 15 residues. V dropped 4 bases and J dropped 7 bases, with 15 bases sitting between them. Germline-derived CDR1 and CDR2 are SGDLS and YYNGEE. CDR3 nucleotide sequence: TGTGCCAGCAGCACCCGTTCCGGGGGGAATTCACCCCTCCACTTT. Translating it yields CASSTRSGGNSPLHF.

The rearrangement uses TRBV19 and TRBJ2-7, with D unclear. Trimming took off 3 bases at V and 7 bases at J, with 19 bases between the two ends. The CDR3 spans 15 residues. Germline CDR1 LNHDA, CDR2 SQIVND (reference sequence). The CDR3 loop reads CASSITAGAIGEQYF. The CDR3 DNA reads TGTGCCAGTAGTATTACGGCAGGTGCTATCGGTGAGCAGTACTTC.

The chain joins TRBV19 to TRBJ2-7, with TRBD1 as a possible D gene (6 bases). Trimming stripped 5 bases from V and 3 bases from J, with 14 bases between. Germline V CDR1 and CDR2: LNHDA, SQIVND (reference sequence). This CDR3 has 14 residues. DNA of the CDR3: TGTGCCAGTAGTCCCAACAGGGTGAGCTACGAGCAGTACTTC. Its translation is CASSPNRVSYEQYF.

The chain combines TRBV5-1 with TRBJ2-3; no reliable D call. This CDR3 is 15 amino acids long. Between the trimmed V and J ends, which lost 0 bases and 0 bases, there was a span of 8 bases. Looked up from germline, CDR1 is SGHRS and CDR2 is YFSETQ. CDR3 nucleotide sequence: TGCGCCAGCAGCTTGGACAGCACTAGCACAGATACGCAGTATTTT. It yields the protein CASSLDSTSTDTQYF.

V usage is TRBV2 and J usage is TRBJ1-5; maybe TRBD1 (6 bases). V gave up 7 bases and J gave up 0 bases, with 13 bases separating them. This CDR3 has 15 amino acids. From germline, CDR1 is SNHLY and CDR2 FYNNEI. CDR3 DNA sequence: TGTGCCAGCACGTCCGGGGGGCATAGCAATCAGCCCCAGCATTTT. This translates into CASTSGGHSNQPQHF.

The genes are TRBV4-3 and TRBJ1-1; D unclear. The germline CDR1 and CDR2 sequences are LGHNA and YSLEER. This CDR3 comprises 16 residues. The V end was cut by 5 bases, the J end by 8 bases, with 24 bases between. The CDR3 is CASSKGRLPGLDEAFF. CDR3 nucleotides: TGCGCCAGCAGCAAAGGTAGGCTACCGGGTCTCGACGAAGCTTTCTTT.

The rearrangement uses TRBV27 and TRBJ1-5; D may be TRBD1 (5 bases). V lost 0 bases and J 0 bases, leaving 12 bases between the germline ends. CDR1 is MNHEY, CDR2 SMNVEV, per germline (reference sequence). This CDR3 contains 17 residues. Here the CDR3 DNA reads TGTGCCAGCAGTTTATCTGCCAGGACATATAGCAATCAGCCCCAGCATTTT. Encoded protein: CASSLSARTYSNQPQHF.

The CDR3, as DNA: TGTGCCAGCAGCCCTGATTTGAGCACTAGCGGGGCCACCGGGGAGCTGTTTTTT. It specifies CASSPDLSTSGATGELFF. The V call is TRBV7-2, the J call TRBJ2-2, with 10 positions matching TRBD2. Germline assignment: CDR1 SGHTA and CDR2 FQGNSA. The CDR3 totals 18 residues. V lost 5 bases and J lost 4; bases outside the gene matches: 13.

Only one count was recorded for this clone. The genes are TRBV7-8 and TRBJ2-7; TRBD2 agrees at 11 bases. V shed 2 bases and J 7 bases; nucleotides not matched to a gene: 22. This CDR3 has 20 residues. Germline-derived CDR1 and CDR2 are SGHVS and FQNEAQ. The CDR3: CASSLIGTSGGLGPGREQYF. CDR3 DNA: TGTGCCAGCAGCTTAATAGGCACTAGCGGGGGCCTCGGACCGGGTAGGGAGCAGTACTTC. Based on the CDR3 plus reference TRBV7-8 and TRBJ2-7, the full variable domain is GAGVSQSPRYKVAKRGQDVALRCDPISGHVSLFWYQQALGQGPEFLTYFQNEAQLDKSGLPSDRFFAERPEGSVSTLKIQRTQQEDSAVYLCASSLIGTSGGLGPGREQYFGPGTRLTVT.

This chain links TRBV4-3 with TRBJ1-2; D might be TRBD1 (5 bases). From germline, CDR1 is LGHNA and CDR2 YSLEER. The CDR3 is made up of 13 amino acids. The V gene lost 3 bases and the J gene lost 6 bases, with 11 bases spanning the gap. This CDR3 reads CASSQAAGNGYTF. The CDR3 DNA reads TGCGCCAGCAGCCAGGCCGCAGGGAATGGCTACACCTTC.

The chain uses TRBV2 and TRBJ2-3; D is perhaps TRBD2 (7 bases). CDR3 length equals 15 residues. CDR1 and CDR2 from the germline V gene are SNHLY and FYNNEI. V lost 6 bases to trimming and J lost 1 base, with 14 bases between them. The CDR3 loop is CASRGRGGGTDTQYF. In nucleotides, the CDR3 is TGTGCCAGCAGGGGAAGGGGGGGTGGCACAGATACGCAGTATTTT.

This chain connects TRBV9 to TRBJ2-2; D not certain. The CDR3 runs 14 residues. Per the germline V gene, CDR1 is SGDLS and CDR2 is YYNGEE. The V end lost 0 bases, the J end lost 4 bases, and 7 bases lay between the germline ends. The CDR3 sequence is CASSVVSTTGELFF. The CDR3 DNA reads as TGTGCCAGCAGCGTAGTCAGTACCACCGGGGAGCTGTTTTTT.

This clone appeared once. This sequence joins TRBV6-6 and TRBJ2-5; D is perhaps TRBD2 (5 bases). Germline V gene lookup returns CDR1 MNHNY and CDR2 SVGAGI (reference sequence). The length of the CDR3 is 13 residues. The ends were cut back, 6 bases at V and 3 bases at J, with 11 bases in the middle. CDR3 in DNA: TGTGCCAGCAGGTGGAGCGGAGAAGAGACCCAGTACTTC. Amino acids: CASRWSGEETQYF.

The J gene is TRBJ1-6, the V gene TRBV28, with 9 bases aligning to TRBD1. The CDR3 is made up of 15 amino acids. Looked up from germline, CDR1 is MDHEN and CDR2 is SYDVKM. The V segment lost 6 bases and the J segment 3 bases; nucleotides outside the gene matches: 3. For the CDR3, the DNA is TGTGCCAGCAGGATGGACAGGGGCTATAATTCACCCCTCCACTTT. As protein: CASRMDRGYNSPLHF.

The V call is TRBV7-9, the J call TRBJ2-3, with TRBD2 matching over 8 bases. The ends lost 5 bases at V and 1 base at J; junction bases unmatched: 11. The CDR3 has 17 residues. The germline V gene encodes CDR1 SEHNR and CDR2 FQNEAQ (reference sequence). This CDR3 reads CASSPWEREWGTDTQYF. Here the CDR3 DNA reads TGTGCCAGCAGCCCGTGGGAGCGGGAGTGGGGCACAGATACGCAGTATTTT. The complete variable domain, with remaining parts taken from reference TRBV7-9 and TRBJ2-3, reads DTGVSQNPRHKITKRGQNVTFRCDPISEHNRLYWYRQTLGQGPEFLTYFQNEAQLEKSRLLSDRFSAERPKGSFSTLEIQRTEQGDSAMYLCASSPWEREWGTDTQYFGPGTRLTVL.

The chain has TRBV27 and TRBJ2-7; weak D call: TRBD2 (5 bases). The germline V gene encodes CDR1 MNHEY and CDR2 SMNVEV (reference sequence). The CDR3 is 12 residues long. Trimming shortened V by 5 bases and J by 4 bases, and 9 bases separated the two germline ends. Here the CDR3 DNA reads TGTGCCAGCAGTGGCTCGGGGTACGAGCAGTACTTC. Translated: CASSGSGYEQYF.

The sample holds one count of this clone. The rearrangement links TRBV7-2 to TRBJ2-2; D gene ambiguous. Germline values: CDR1 SGHTA, CDR2 FQGNSA. Trimming removed 5 bases from V and 1 base from J, with 8 bases in between. The CDR3 sequence is 14 residues long. The DNA for the CDR3 is TGTGCCAGCAGCCGGCAGGTGAACACCGGGGAGCTGTTTTTT. Its translation is CASSRQVNTGELFF.

The chain uses TRBV19 and TRBJ2-7, with D tentatively TRBD1 (5 bases). Germline V gene data show CDR1 as LNHDA and CDR2 as SQIVND (reference sequence). V lost 5 bases and J lost 2, with 16 bases in between. The length of the CDR3 is 15 residues. The CDR3 DNA reads TGTGCCAGTAGTTCCCCCCAGGGCGCAACCTACGAGCAGTACTTC. It specifies CASSSPQGATYEQYF. The full variable domain, its missing parts supplied by reference TRBV19 and TRBJ2-7, is DGGITQSPKYLFRKEGQNVTLSCEQNLNHDAMYWYRQDPGQGLRLIYYSQIVNDFQKGDIAEGYSVSREKKESFPLTVTSAQKNPTAFYLCASSSPQGATYEQYFGPGTRLTVT.

The chain uses TRBV7-2 and TRBJ2-5; a weak D match, TRBD2 (6 bases). The CDR3 covers 13 residues. The germline gives CDR1 SGHTA, CDR2 FQGNSA. With 5 bases removed from V and 6 bases from J, the gap between germline ends came to 13 bases. CDR3 amino acids: CASSQLGGQTQYF. The CDR3 region has the DNA TGTGCCAGCAGCCAGCTAGGAGGGCAGACCCAGTACTTC.